Below, 16 T cell receptor beta chains from the same sample are listed, as sequenced in a study of blood T cell repertoires in COVID-19. The method was immunoSEQ multiplex PCR; TCRdb's version includes in-frame clones alone and lacks a portion of them. In the table there are approximately 450,000 clones, 87% of which are singletons. The sample comprised PBMCs or T cells enriched from blood (not recorded which). Source of these receptors: a young woman with acute COVID-19.

The genes are TRBV7-2 and TRBJ2-7; TRBD2 aligns across 9 bases. The germline gives CDR1 SGHTA, CDR2 FQGNSA. Trimming at V came to 3 bases and at J to 3 bases, leaving 6 bases not matched to a gene. The CDR3 is 15 residues long. CDR3 amino acids: CASSFGAGGRYEQYF. The CDR3 DNA follows: TGTGCCAGCAGCTTTGGGGCGGGAGGGCGCTACGAGCAGTACTTC.

The chain joins TRBV12-3 or TRBV12-4 to TRBJ2-7; TRBD2 matches 7 bases. J gave up 4 bases and V 5 bases, and 5 bases lay outside the gene matches. The CDR3 consists of 13 residues. CDR3 DNA sequence: TGTGCCAGCAGTCTGGGACTAAATTACGAGCAGTACTTC. Translation: CASSLGLNYEQYF.

The rearrangement uses TRBV6-5 and TRBJ2-5, with 9 bases matching TRBD1. The germline CDR1 and CDR2 sequences are MNHEY and SVGAGI. CDR3 length: 16 amino acids. With 0 bases clipped from V and 4 bases from J, the junction kept 6 bases outside the gene matches. The CDR3 DNA is TGTGCCAGCAGTTACTCTTATACAGGGGGCTTAGAGACCCAGTACTTC. Amino acids: CASSYSYTGGLETQYF.

V is TRBV27 and J is TRBJ1-5; maybe TRBD1 (6 bases). Germline CDR1 reads MNHEY; CDR2 reads SMNVEV (reference sequence). Trimming stripped 6 bases from V and 7 bases from J, with 19 bases between. The CDR3 consists of 15 residues. The CDR3 DNA sequence: TGTGCCAGCAGCCCTACAGGGAATTCTTACCAGCCCCAGCATTTT. Its translation is CASSPTGNSYQPQHF.

The V gene is TRBV4-3, the J gene TRBJ2-5; a weak D match, TRBD2 (6 bases). V gave up 3 bases and J gave up 4 bases, with 18 bases separating them. The CDR3 contains 16 residues. CDR1 and CDR2 from the germline V gene are LGHNA and YSLEER. The CDR3 DNA reads TGCGCCAGCAGCCAGGGAAATAGCGGAGGGGCAGAGACCCAGTACTTC. It codes for CASSQGNSGGAETQYF.

This sequence joins TRBV28 and TRBJ2-7, with 9 bases identical to TRBD2. With V trimmed by 7 bases and J by 7 bases, 14 bases remained unmatched. The CDR3 covers 15 residues. Germline CDR1 MDHEN, CDR2 SYDVKM. CDR3 amino acids: CASNQVGAGGGEQYF. In nucleotides, the CDR3 is TGTGCCAGCAACCAAGTCGGGGCGGGAGGGGGTGAGCAGTACTTC.

This chain links TRBV6-1 with TRBJ2-1, with a possible D match to TRBD1 (6 bases). This CDR3 is built from 16 residues. The V end lost 1 base, the J end lost 2 bases, and 12 bases lay between the germline ends. From germline, CDR1 is MNHNS and CDR2 SASEGT. DNA of the CDR3: TGTGCCAGCAGTGAAGGCGCAGGGGCGCCCTACAATGAGCAGTTCTTC. It specifies CASSEGAGAPYNEQFF.

The rearrangement joins TRBV4-3 to TRBJ1-2; 10 nucleotides align to TRBD1. CDR3 length: 16 residues. Losses at the gene ends were 1 base for V and 4 bases for J; bases not matched to a gene: 6. Germline CDR1 reads LGHNA; CDR2 reads YSLEER. CDR3 sequence (DNA): TGCGCCAGCAGCCAAGGGGAGACAGGGGGCCTCTATGGCTACACCTTC. Residues: CASSQGETGGLYGYTF.

This sequence joins TRBV28 and TRBJ1-6; 9 bases are a match to TRBD1. V trimming: 3 bases; J trimming: 6 bases; junction bases outside the gene matches: 3. The length of the CDR3 is 15 residues. CDR1 is MDHEN, CDR2 SYDVKM, per germline. CDR3 sequence reads: CASSFGTGLNSPLHF. CDR3 DNA sequence: TGTGCCAGCAGTTTTGGGACAGGGCTTAATTCACCCCTCCACTTT.

This chain joins TRBV3-1 (or the pseudogene TRBV3-2) and TRBJ2-7; D unresolved. From germline, CDR1 is LGHDT and CDR2 YNNKEL (reference sequence). V lost 1 base, J lost 0 bases, and 10 bases lay in between. CDR3 size: 15 residues. The CDR3 protein is CASSQGLLSSYEQYF. The CDR3 nucleotides read TGTGCCAGCAGCCAAGGGTTGTTGAGCTCCTACGAGCAGTACTTC.

In DNA form, the CDR3 reads TGTGCCAGCAGCTTAGTGGGCCAGGTCAACGAAGCTTTCTTT. Translated, it gives CASSLVGQVNEAFF. The chain links TRBV11-1 to TRBJ1-1; D is undetermined. The V end lost 1 base, the J end lost 8 bases, and 14 bases lay between the germline ends. Germline CDR1 is SGHAT and CDR2 is FQDESV (reference sequence). The CDR3 is 14 residues long. Full variable domain (rest looked up from reference TRBV11-1 and TRBJ1-1): EAEVAQSPRYKITEKSQAVAFWCDPISGHATLYWYRQILGQGPELLVQFQDESVVDDSQLPKDRFSAERLKGVDSTLKIQPAELGDSAMYLCASSLVGQVNEAFFGQGTRLTVV.

The V call is TRBV10-3, the J call TRBJ2-5; 10 bases map to TRBD2. Germline CDR1 ENHRY, CDR2 SYGVKD. J gave up 5 bases and V 4 bases, and 7 bases lay outside the gene matches. This CDR3 has 15 amino acids. In DNA form, the CDR3 reads TGTGCCATCAGTGGCAGCGGGAGGGCCGTGGAGACCCAGTACTTC. Translated: CAISGSGRAVETQYF.

In DNA form, the CDR3 reads TGTGCCACCAGTGATGGGGAGAGACGCACAGATACGCAGTATTTT. Its protein product is CATSDGERRTDTQYF. J is TRBJ2-3 and V is TRBV24-1, with D perhaps TRBD2 (5 bases). This CDR3 comprises 15 residues. Germline CDR1 is KGHDR and CDR2 is SFDVKD. Between the trimmed V and J ends, which lost 3 bases and 1 base, there was a span of 10 bases.

About this clone itself: A read error may explain this, as a much larger clone is one base away. The genes are TRBV19 and TRBJ1-5; 7 bases are a match to TRBD1. Germline values: CDR1 LNHDA, CDR2 SQIVND (reference sequence). V gave up 7 bases and J gave up 2 bases; unmatched junction bases: 2. CDR3 length: 13 amino acids. The CDR3 spells CASTDRGNQPQHF. The CDR3 DNA is TGTGCCAGTACAGACAGGGGCAATCAGCCCCAGCATTTT.

V usage is TRBV2 and J usage is TRBJ2-7, with 12 bases lining up with TRBD2. J was trimmed by 6 bases and V by 7 bases; bases with no gene match: 4. The CDR3 has 13 amino acids. Germline V gene data show CDR1 as SNHLY and CDR2 as FYNNEI. The CDR3 DNA reads TGTGCCAGCAAGACTAGCGGGAGAAGCGAGCAGTACTTC. Amino acids: CASKTSGRSEQYF.

This clone came up once. The V call is TRBV7-2, the J call TRBJ2-2, with 12 bases lining up with TRBD2. The V gene's germline CDR1 is SGHTA and CDR2 FQGNSA. Trimming removed 4 bases from V and 9 bases from J; junction bases left unmatched: 6. The CDR3 length is 15 residues. DNA for the CDR3: TGTGCCAGCAGCTCCCAACTAGCGGGGGGCCGGGAGCTGTTTTTT. It translates to CASSSQLAGGRELFF.